The entry below describes one TCR beta chain. This clonotype was recorded many times. Its binding antigen is unknown. Base qualities are not recorded, but no much larger clone differs from it by a single base. The TCR beta CDR3 regions were amplified from RNA transcripts. A first-round RT-PCR of the TCR CDR3 used the HTBI primer set with the Qiagen OneStep RT-PCR kit. The libraries were constructed in a second round of multiplex PCR and then size-selected and purified. Paired-end sequencing of the libraries was performed with 100 bp reads on an Illumina HiSeq2000. The published analysis was carried out like this. SOAPnuke was used to process the raw data, with reads discarded if the reads contained adapters or uncalled bases, had a mean Phred below 15, or lacked an exact constant-primer or identifier match. COPE v1.2.5 was used to merge high-quality paired reads, and clonotypes were defined as unique nucleotide sequences. MiTCR v1.1 was used to align the clonotypes against IMGT TRBV, TRBD and TRBJ reference segments. The analysis included only V-J combinations with a frequency above 0.0001, which together covered more than 98% of the repertoires. The TCS score was defined as F50 (clonal expansion) divided by E x V (chaos), with BLOSUM62-based TCRdist calculated between CDR3 peptides within each V-J. Welch's t-statistics and random forest reduced 500 to 550 V-J features to around 14, which were used in a naive Bayes classifier (R e1071). Starting from the raw public reads, TCRdb applied fastp trimming at Q25, assembled clones with MiXCR and retained in-frame beta chains. Rows merge per CDR3 protein into single entries with the most common DNA and genes. The V and J calls and clone size come from TCRdb's table, not from the authors' own analysis. For this sample there are approximately 700,000 distinct CDR3 sequences; around 17% appear just once. The leading ten clones occupy 8.4% of the sample.

Stable Graves' hyperthyroidism was defined as no progression to ophthalmopathy during 18 months of follow-up. The hyperthyroidism patients were between 18 and 65 years old and newly diagnosed, with a disease duration of less than 2 months. Exclusion was applied to patients with uncontrolled infections, other autoimmune diseases, pregnancy or lactation. Diagnoses were established on the basis of clinical symptoms, serum thyroxine and TRAb, thyroid ultrasound, and orbital computed tomography. PBMCs were separated from 10 ml of fresh peripheral blood using Ficoll-Paque density gradient centrifugation. Total RNA was extracted using Trizol reagent, and RNA quality was assessed on an Agilent 2100 Bioanalyzer. These data come from a study of T cells in Graves' hyperthyroidism and ophthalmopathy (dated by TCRdb to the late 2010s). General notes on the study: Peripheral blood samples were taken at initial diagnosis, before any treatment was given. A discovery cohort of about a hundred patients, approximately 44 with Graves' ophthalmopathy and 57 with stable Graves' hyperthyroidism, was used to find distinguishing TCR V-J signatures. Prospective prediction of ophthalmopathy was tested in an independent validation cohort of 18 to 20 hyperthyroidism patients and around 16 patients who later progressed to ophthalmopathy. For training and testing, the roughly 93 patients in the discovery cohort were randomly divided in a 7:3 ratio. In addition, the study compared T-cell repertoires in thyroid tissue and in blood from roughly six Graves' hyperthyroidism patients. Once sampling was done, hyperthyroidism patients were given methimazole at a starting dose of 30 mg daily, whereas ophthalmopathy patients were given high-dose intravenous methylprednisolone. TCR Vbeta CDR3 sequencing of 130 to 150 peripheral blood samples (over 40 ophthalmopathy, some 75 hyperthyroidism and roughly 17 progressor patients) is reported in the paper.

Broad study findings and their caveats: Blood samples also contained most of the expanded thyroid clonotypes (frequency above 0.001), which suggests that blood repertoires may reflect thyroid immune responses. Ophthalmopathy was separated from stable hyperthyroidism by a 13 V-J signature model, with roughly 88% sensitivity and about 81% specificity obtained in cross-validation and 80%/75% obtained in testing. In validation, the model predicted progression to ophthalmopathy with approximately 71% sensitivity and about 72% specificity, a median of approximately 6.7 months before onset. No statistical method was used to fix the sample size in advance, and group allocation was not hidden from the investigators.

The V end loses 5 bases and the J end loses 0 bases, and a stretch of 20 bases separates them. The CDR3 sequence holds 18 residues, the cysteine and phenylalanine included. Only the CDR3 portion is preserved as DNA: 54 bases, with reading frame beginning at the first base. CDR1 and CDR2, looked up from the germline V gene, are MDHEN and SYDVKM. Sequencing input: blood. The sequence was collected from a young man with Graves' hyperthyroidism. Rearrangement joined TRBV28 to TRBJ2-1; a tentative D call is TRBD2 (6 bases match). The DNA reads as follows: TGTGCCAGCAGTCCCGCCCCCGGAGGGACCAACTCCTACAATGAGCAGTTCTTC. Its coded protein is CASSPAPGGTNSYNEQFF.